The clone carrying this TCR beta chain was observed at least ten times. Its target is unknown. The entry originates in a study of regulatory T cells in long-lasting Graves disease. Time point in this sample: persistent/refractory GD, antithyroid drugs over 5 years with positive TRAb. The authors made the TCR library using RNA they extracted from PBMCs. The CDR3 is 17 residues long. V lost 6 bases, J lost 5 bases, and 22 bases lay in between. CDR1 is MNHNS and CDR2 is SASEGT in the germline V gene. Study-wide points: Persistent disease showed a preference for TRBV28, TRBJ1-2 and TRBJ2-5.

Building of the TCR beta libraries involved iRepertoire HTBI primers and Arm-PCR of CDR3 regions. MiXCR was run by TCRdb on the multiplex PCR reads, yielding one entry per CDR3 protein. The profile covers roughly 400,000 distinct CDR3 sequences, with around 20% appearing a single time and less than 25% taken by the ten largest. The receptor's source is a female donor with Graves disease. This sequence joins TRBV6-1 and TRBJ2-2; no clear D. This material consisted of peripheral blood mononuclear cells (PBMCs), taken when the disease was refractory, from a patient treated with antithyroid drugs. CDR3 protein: CASSTKSRQGITGELFF. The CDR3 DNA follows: TGTGCCAGCAGCACGAAGAGTAGGCAAGGAATTACCGGGGAGCTGTTTTTT.